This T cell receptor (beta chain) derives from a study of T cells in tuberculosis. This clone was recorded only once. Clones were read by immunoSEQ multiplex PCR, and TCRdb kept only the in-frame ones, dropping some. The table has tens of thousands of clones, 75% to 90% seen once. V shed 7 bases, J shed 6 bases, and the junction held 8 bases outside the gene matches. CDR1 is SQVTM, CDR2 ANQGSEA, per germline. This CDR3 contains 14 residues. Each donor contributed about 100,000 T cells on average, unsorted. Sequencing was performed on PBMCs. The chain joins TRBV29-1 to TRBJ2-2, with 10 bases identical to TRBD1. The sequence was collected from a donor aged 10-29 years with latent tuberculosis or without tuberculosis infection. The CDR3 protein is CSGRGQGFPGELFF. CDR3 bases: TGCAGCGGAAGGGGACAGGGGTTTCCCGGGGAGCTGTTTTTT.